This T cell receptor (beta chain) is drawn from a study of CD8+ T cells in alopecia areata. Study-wide context: A 6-month off-drug phase came after tofacitinib, which had lasted 6 to 18 months. Study-level results: Clonality was higher in lesional than normal scalp, especially in alopecia totalis/universalis. Alphabeta T cells residing in normal skin are also sequenced in scalp samples.

Documented treatment: oral pan-JAK inhibitor, 5-10 mg twice daily. The CDR3 extends over 15 amino acids. Trimming took 3 bases from V and 6 from J; bases not matched to a gene: 10. CDR1 is MNHEY, CDR2 SMNVEV, per germline (reference sequence). The authors extracted RNA and reverse transcribed it into cDNA as the sequencing template. Sequenced by immunoSEQ multiplex PCR; TCRdb stores in-frame clones only, minus some. The sample lists roughly 200,000 clones, around 56% seen once, with roughly 3.3% in the top ten. Points on this clone: Its target is not known.

Sequences were derived from CD4+ T cells sorted from blood, sampled at week 4, from a patient treated with tofacitinib. The clonotype comes from a human donor with alopecia areata. The genes are TRBV27 and TRBJ2-5; TRBD1 aligns across 7 bases. CDR3 nucleotides: TGTGCCAGCAGTTTTTATTCCGGGACAGTGAAGACCCAGTACTTC. Translation gives CASSFYSGTVKTQYF.